This is a list of T cell receptor beta chains from one sample in a study of breast tumors, draining lymph nodes, adjacent tissues. In TCRdb, the multiplex PCR reads were re-called with MiXCR into one record per CDR3 protein. Here the sample spans some 170,000 distinct CDR3 sequences, about 30% being singletons. The material sequenced was axillary lymph node tissue. The source of these receptors is a female donor with breast cancer. Some clones in this sample may be carry-over from other donors' samples. CDR3s include the opening cysteine and the closing phenylalanine or tryptophan. D genes are given only for firm matches. Expanded clones get a size class; other rows say once, few or many, or leave the size out.

DNA: TGTGCCAGTACCCCCTGGGGCGGGGACCTCTACAATGAGCAGTTCTTC
CDR3: CASTPWGGDLYNEQFF
J: TRBJ2-1
size: many
D: .
V: TRBV19

DNA: TGTGCCATCAGTGGGAGGGGGAGCTCCTACAATGAGCAGTTCTTC
CDR3: CAISGRGSSYNEQFF
J: TRBJ2-1
size: many
D: .
V: TRBV10-3

DNA: TGTGCCAGCAGTGACTCCGGGAGAATGAACACTGAAGCTTTCTTT
CDR3: CASSDSGRMNTEAFF
J: TRBJ1-1
size: .
D: .
V: TRBV6-4

DNA: TGTGCCAGCAGCCTAGGACAGAGCAATGAGCAGTTCTTC
CDR3: CASSLGQSNEQFF
J: TRBJ2-1
size: many
D: .
V: TRBV3-1

DNA: TGTGCCAGCGGGCGGCACACCGGGGAGCTGTTTTTT
CDR3: CASGRHTGELFF
J: TRBJ2-2
size: .
D: .
V: TRBV28

DNA: TGTGCCAGCAGAAAACAACAGGGGAGCAATCAGCCCCAGCATTTT
CDR3: CASRKQQGSNQPQHF
J: TRBJ1-5
size: many
D: TRBD1
V: TRBV28

DNA: TGCAGTGCTAGAGCGCGGGTCGTCGGGTCGGAGCAGTACTTC
CDR3: CSARARVVGSEQYF
J: TRBJ2-7
size: many
D: .
V: TRBV20-1

DNA: TGCGCCAGCAGCCAAGCTAGGGGGCCCACCGGGGAGCTGTTTTTT
CDR3: CASSQARGPTGELFF
J: TRBJ2-2
size: many
D: TRBD1
V: TRBV4-1

DNA: TGTGCCAGCAGCCCTCAAAGACGGGCATCGCCGAGACTAGAGGGGTCAGGGGGTAGGAACGAGCAGTACTTC
CDR3: CASSPQRRASPRLEGSGGRNEQYF
J: TRBJ2-7
size: .
D: .
V: TRBV14

DNA: TGTGCCTGGAGGGGACGGATCAATCAGCCCCAGCATTTT
CDR3: CAWRGRINQPQHF
J: TRBJ1-5
size: many
D: .
V: TRBV30

DNA: TGTGCCAGCAGCCCCCCAACCCCGGGCTACGAGCAGTACTTC
CDR3: CASSPPTPGYEQYF
J: TRBJ2-7
size: many
D: .
V: TRBV6-1

DNA: TGTGCCAGCTCACCAGACAGGGCCCGATATGGCTACACCTTC
CDR3: CASSPDRARYGYTF
J: TRBJ1-2
size: many
D: TRBD1
V: TRBV18

DNA: TGCGCCAGCAGCCAAGACACGGAGAGGAGGGGAAGGACCGGGGAGCTGTTTTTT
CDR3: CASSQDTERRGRTGELFF
J: TRBJ2-2
size: many
D: .
V: TRBV4-1

DNA: TGTGCCGGCAGTCAAGGGTTTGGGGCCAACGTCCTGACTTTC
CDR3: CAGSQGFGANVLTF
J: TRBJ2-6
size: .
D: .
V: TRBV6-4

DNA: TGCGCCAGCAGCGACAGGGGTGATAATGAAAAACTGTTTTTT
CDR3: CASSDRGDNEKLFF
J: TRBJ1-4
size: .
D: TRBD1
V: TRBV10-1

DNA: TGTGCCAGCTCCTCCCAGGGAAATGGCTACACCTTC
CDR3: CASSSQGNGYTF
J: TRBJ1-2
size: many
D: .
V: TRBV2

DNA: TGTGTCGGCAGGACCAGTGTGGAAGAGACCCAGTACTTC
CDR3: CVGRTSVEETQYF
J: TRBJ2-5
size: .
D: .
V: TRBV12-3/TRBV12-4

DNA: TGTGCCAGTAGTAGATACAGGGCCGAGACCCAGTACTTC
CDR3: CASSRYRAETQYF
J: TRBJ2-5
size: many
D: .
V: TRBV19

DNA: TGTGCCTGGAGTGAGGAGATCTACGAGCAGTACTTC
CDR3: CAWSEEIYEQYF
J: TRBJ2-7
size: .
D: .
V: TRBV30

DNA: TGTGCCAGCAGCCCGGACACCCCCCTTCGCTATGGCTACACCTTC
CDR3: CASSPDTPLRYGYTF
J: TRBJ1-2
size: .
D: .
V: TRBV2

DNA: TGCGCCAGCAGCTTGACAGGGGGTTATAATTCACCCCTCCACTTT
CDR3: CASSLTGGYNSPLHF
J: TRBJ1-6
size: .
D: TRBD1
V: TRBV5-1

DNA: TGCAGTGCTACTGGTGCAGGATCCTATAATTCACCCCTCCACTTT
CDR3: CSATGAGSYNSPLHF
J: TRBJ1-6
size: many
D: .
V: TRBV20-1

DNA: TGTGCCAGCAGTCACAGAGACAGGGGGCCGTATCAGCCCCAGCATTTT
CDR3: CASSHRDRGPYQPQHF
J: TRBJ1-5
size: .
D: TRBD1
V: TRBV6-5

DNA: TGCAGTGCTCCACGAGCGGCCGTACCTCAAGAGACCCAGTACTTC
CDR3: CSAPRAAVPQETQYF
J: TRBJ2-5
size: many
D: .
V: TRBV20-1

DNA: TGTGCCAGCAGTGAAAGGGGTAGAGGGACAGATCAGCCCCAGCATTTT
CDR3: CASSERGRGTDQPQHF
J: TRBJ1-5
size: many
D: TRBD1
V: TRBV2

DNA: TGTGCCAGCAGTCACGGGTTAGCGGGAGATACGCAGTATTTT
CDR3: CASSHGLAGDTQYF
J: TRBJ2-3
size: many
D: TRBD2
V: TRBV6-6

DNA: TGTGCCAGCAGCTTGTTGCCAGGGGGTACCACTGAAGCTTTCTTT
CDR3: CASSLLPGGTTEAFF
J: TRBJ1-1
size: .
D: TRBD1
V: TRBV5-5

DNA: TGTGCCAGCAGCTTAGCCCAGGGGTATGGCTACAATGAGCAGTTCTTC
CDR3: CASSLAQGYGYNEQFF
J: TRBJ2-1
size: .
D: .
V: TRBV11-2

DNA: TGTGCCAGTAGTACTAGACAGGGGGGGAATGAGCCCCAGCATTTT
CDR3: CASSTRQGGNEPQHF
J: TRBJ1-5
size: .
D: TRBD1
V: TRBV19

DNA: TGTGCCAGCAGTATACTCACCAGCGGGGTTGATGAGCAGTTCTTC
CDR3: CASSILTSGVDEQFF
J: TRBJ2-1
size: many
D: TRBD2
V: TRBV6-5

DNA: TGTGCCAGCATCCCGGGACAAGGGGACACCATATATTTT
CDR3: CASIPGQGDTIYF
J: TRBJ1-3
size: .
D: .
V: TRBV7-9

DNA: TGTGCCAGCACAAGCGGTGGCGTCCTCTATGGCTACACCTTC
CDR3: CASTSGGVLYGYTF
J: TRBJ1-2
size: many
D: .
V: TRBV28

DNA: TGTGCCACCAGTGATTCGTTGACTAGCGGGATAGACAATGAGCAGTTCTTC
CDR3: CATSDSLTSGIDNEQFF
J: TRBJ2-1
size: many
D: TRBD2
V: TRBV24-1

DNA: TGTGCCAGTAGTGTTCGCACAGATACGCAGTATTTT
CDR3: CASSVRTDTQYF
J: TRBJ2-3
size: .
D: .
V: TRBV19

DNA: TGTGCCAGCAGCCCCCAATTTAGCGGGAGCCTCCGGGGCGGTGAGCAGTTCTTC
CDR3: CASSPQFSGSLRGGEQFF
J: TRBJ2-1
size: many
D: TRBD2
V: TRBV7-2

DNA: TGTGCCAGCAGCACAGCCACAGGGGGCGGCACTGAAGCTTTCTTT
CDR3: CASSTATGGGTEAFF
J: TRBJ1-1
size: .
D: TRBD1
V: TRBV5-5

DNA: TGTGCCAGCCTCAGCGACAGGTTACATGAGCAGTACTTC
CDR3: CASLSDRLHEQYF
J: TRBJ2-7
size: many
D: .
V: TRBV7-9

DNA: TGTACCAGCACCTTCAGACAGGAGGTCACCTTC
CDR3: CTSTFRQEVTF
J: TRBJ1-2
size: many
D: .
V: TRBV12-3/TRBV12-4

DNA: TGCAGCTTGGGAGATACGCAGTATTTT
CDR3: CSLGDTQYF
J: TRBJ2-3
size: .
D: .
V: TRBV29-1

DNA: TGTGCCAGTAAAAGCGGCCTGGCCGATAATTCACCCCTCCACTTT
CDR3: CASKSGLADNSPLHF
J: TRBJ1-6
size: .
D: .
V: TRBV19

DNA: TGTGCCGCCAGCAGAGAAAGGGAGGCGGGAAACACCATATATTTT
CDR3: CAASREREAGNTIYF
J: TRBJ1-3
size: once
D: .
V: TRBV15

DNA: TGTGCCAGCAGCCTAAGAGCGGGGGGCACAGATACGCAGTATTTT
CDR3: CASSLRAGGTDTQYF
J: TRBJ2-3
size: .
D: TRBD2
V: TRBV3-1

DNA: TGCGCCAGCAGCTTGACGCCGGGGGCAGCTTCGGGACTGTTTTTT
CDR3: CASSLTPGAASGLFF
J: TRBJ1-4
size: .
D: .
V: TRBV5-1

DNA: TGTGCCAGTAGTACCGGTAGTCTCCGTACGAGGAATTCACCCCTCCACTTT
CDR3: CASSTGSLRTRNSPLHF
J: TRBJ1-6
size: many
D: .
V: TRBV19

DNA: TGTGCCAGCAGCCCACTAGCGGGGGGGAGTTTTGCTGGAGATACGCAGTATTTT
CDR3: CASSPLAGGSFAGDTQYF
J: TRBJ2-3
size: many
D: TRBD2
V: TRBV3-1

DNA: TGTGCCATCAGTGGGGCGGGACTAGCGGGAGGCACAGATACGCAGTATTTT
CDR3: CAISGAGLAGGTDTQYF
J: TRBJ2-3
size: .
D: TRBD2
V: TRBV10-3

DNA: TGCGCCAGCAGCTCGGGTCCCGGGACAGGCTCGGCGGACGAGCAGTACTTC
CDR3: CASSSGPGTGSADEQYF
J: TRBJ2-7
size: many
D: TRBD1
V: TRBV5-1

DNA: TGTGCCAGCAGCTCGCCCGGGACAGGGCTAAGAAGAATCTCCTACGAGCAGTACTTC
CDR3: CASSSPGTGLRRISYEQYF
J: TRBJ2-7
size: .
D: TRBD1
V: TRBV11-2

DNA: TGCAGTGCTACGGGACAGGGGGCGGGGAATGAAAAACTGTTTTTT
CDR3: CSATGQGAGNEKLFF
J: TRBJ1-4
size: .
D: TRBD1
V: TRBV20-1

DNA: TGCGCCAGCAGCCAAGATTTCTGGGGTAATGGCTACACCTTC
CDR3: CASSQDFWGNGYTF
J: TRBJ1-2
size: many
D: .
V: TRBV4-3

DNA: TGTGCCAGCAGTTACGACGAGGGGTCAGCCTATGAGCAGTACTTC
CDR3: CASSYDEGSAYEQYF
J: TRBJ2-7
size: .
D: .
V: TRBV6-5

DNA: TGTGCCAGTAGTTTGGGCCACCACTACGAGCAGTACTTC
CDR3: CASSLGHHYEQYF
J: TRBJ2-7
size: many
D: .
V: TRBV19

DNA: TGTGCCAGCAGCCCCTCGGTAACAACCTACGAGCAGTACTTC
CDR3: CASSPSVTTYEQYF
J: TRBJ2-7
size: many
D: .
V: TRBV7-2

DNA: TGTGTCAGCACCGCTAGGAGGGGGCCCGGGGGTTACACCTTC
CDR3: CVSTARRGPGGYTF
J: TRBJ1-2
size: .
D: TRBD1
V: TRBV2

DNA: TGCGCCAGCAGCCAAGATATAGGTAACTACGAGCAGTACTTC
CDR3: CASSQDIGNYEQYF
J: TRBJ2-7
size: many
D: .
V: TRBV4-1

DNA: TGCAGTGCTAGACACGCGGGACTAGCGGTTTTTAGCACAGATACGCAGTATTTT
CDR3: CSARHAGLAVFSTDTQYF
J: TRBJ2-3
size: .
D: TRBD2
V: TRBV20-1

DNA: TGTGCCAGCAGTTTAGAGGGCAGGGAGGGAAGAACTAATGAAAAACTGTTTTTT
CDR3: CASSLEGREGRTNEKLFF
J: TRBJ1-4
size: .
D: .
V: TRBV28

DNA: TGTGCCTGCAGTGCTAAACCTATATTGTCACCCCTCCACTTT
CDR3: CACSAKPILSPLHF
J: TRBJ1-6
size: .
D: .
V: TRBV2

DNA: TGCAGTGCTAGAGTCAGGGGCTCTAATGAAAAACTGTTTTTT
CDR3: CSARVRGSNEKLFF
J: TRBJ1-4
size: many
D: .
V: TRBV20-1

DNA: TGTGCCAGCAGTTACAAGCCCTCTGGAAACACCATATATTTT
CDR3: CASSYKPSGNTIYF
J: TRBJ1-3
size: many
D: .
V: TRBV6-5